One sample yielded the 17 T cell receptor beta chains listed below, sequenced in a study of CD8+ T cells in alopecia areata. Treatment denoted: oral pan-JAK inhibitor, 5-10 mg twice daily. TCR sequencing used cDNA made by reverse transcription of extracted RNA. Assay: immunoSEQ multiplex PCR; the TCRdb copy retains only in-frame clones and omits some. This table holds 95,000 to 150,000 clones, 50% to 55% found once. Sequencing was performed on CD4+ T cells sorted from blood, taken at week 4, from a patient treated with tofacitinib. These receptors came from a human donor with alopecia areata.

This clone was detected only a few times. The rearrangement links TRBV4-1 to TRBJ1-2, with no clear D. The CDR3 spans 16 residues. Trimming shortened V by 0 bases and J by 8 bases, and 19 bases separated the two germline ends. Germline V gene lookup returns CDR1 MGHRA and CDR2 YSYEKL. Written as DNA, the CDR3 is TGCGCCAGCAGCCAAGAGGTGGAGGGCAGGAGGGCCGGCTACACCTTC. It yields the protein CASSQEVEGRRAGYTF.

The CDR3 DNA sequence: TGTGCCTACACACACAGGGTGGACGGGGAGCTGTTTTTT. It yields the protein CAYTHRVDGELFF. V and J are TRBV30 and TRBJ2-2; perhaps TRBD1 as D (6 bases). The V and J ends lost 7 bases and 7 bases respectively, with 16 bases between them. The CDR3 loop spans 13 amino acids. The germline V gene encodes CDR1 GTSNPN and CDR2 SVGIG (reference sequence).

The CDR3 loop is CASSSLDEQYF. The CDR3 DNA sequence: TGTGCCAGCAGCTCCTTGGACGAGCAGTACTTC. V and J are TRBV13 and TRBJ2-7; no clear D. Trimming stripped 4 bases from V and 5 bases from J, with 6 bases between. The germline gives CDR1 PRHDT, CDR2 FYEKMQ (reference sequence). The CDR3 has 11 amino acids.

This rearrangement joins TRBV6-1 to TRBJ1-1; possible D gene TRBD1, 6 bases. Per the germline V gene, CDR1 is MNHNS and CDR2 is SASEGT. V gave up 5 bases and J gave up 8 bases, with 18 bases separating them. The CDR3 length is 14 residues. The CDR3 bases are TGTGCCAGCAGTTTATCTTGGGGGCTTTCCGAAGCTTTCTTT. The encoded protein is CASSLSWGLSEAFF.

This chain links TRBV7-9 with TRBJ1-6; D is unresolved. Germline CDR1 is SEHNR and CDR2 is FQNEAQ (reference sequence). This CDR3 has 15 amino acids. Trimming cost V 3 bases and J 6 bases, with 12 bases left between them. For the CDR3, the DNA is TGTGCCAGCAGCTTTGACGGGAGCATTAATTCACCCCTCCACTTT. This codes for CASSFDGSINSPLHF.

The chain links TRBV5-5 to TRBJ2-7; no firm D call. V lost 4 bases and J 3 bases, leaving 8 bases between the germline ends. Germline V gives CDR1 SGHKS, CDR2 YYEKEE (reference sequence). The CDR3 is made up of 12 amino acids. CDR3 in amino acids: CASSAYFYEQYF. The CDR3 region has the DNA TGTGCCAGCAGCGCCTACTTCTACGAGCAGTACTTC.

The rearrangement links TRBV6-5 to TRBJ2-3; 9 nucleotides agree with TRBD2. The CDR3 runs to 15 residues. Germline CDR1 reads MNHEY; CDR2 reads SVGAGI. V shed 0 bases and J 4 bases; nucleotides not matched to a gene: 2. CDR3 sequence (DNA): TGTGCCAGCAGTTACTCAGCGGGAGGCGCAGATACGCAGTATTTT. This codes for CASSYSAGGADTQYF.

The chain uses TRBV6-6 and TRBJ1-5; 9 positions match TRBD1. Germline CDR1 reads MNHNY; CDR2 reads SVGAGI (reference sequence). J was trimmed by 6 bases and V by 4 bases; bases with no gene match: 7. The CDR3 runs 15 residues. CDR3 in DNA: TGTGCCAGCAGTTGGGGACAGGGACGATCTCAGCCCCAGCATTTT. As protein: CASSWGQGRSQPQHF.

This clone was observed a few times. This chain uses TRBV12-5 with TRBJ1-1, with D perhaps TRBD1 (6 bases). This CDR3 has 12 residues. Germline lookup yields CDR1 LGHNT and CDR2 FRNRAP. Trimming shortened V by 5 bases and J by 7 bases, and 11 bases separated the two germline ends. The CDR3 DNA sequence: TGTGCTAGTGGTCAAGGGGGGATTGAAGCTTTCTTT. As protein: CASGQGGIEAFF.

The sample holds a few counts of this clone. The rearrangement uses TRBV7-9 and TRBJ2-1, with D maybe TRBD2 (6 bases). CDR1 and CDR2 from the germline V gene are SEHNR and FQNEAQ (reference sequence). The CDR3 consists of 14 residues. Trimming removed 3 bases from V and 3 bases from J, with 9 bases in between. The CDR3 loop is CASSLEGFYNEQFF. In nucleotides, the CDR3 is TGTGCCAGCAGCTTGGAGGGTTTCTACAATGAGCAGTTCTTC. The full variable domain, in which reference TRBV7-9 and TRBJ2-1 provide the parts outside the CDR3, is DTGVSQNPRHKITKRGQNVTFRCDPISEHNRLYWYRQTLGQGPEFLTYFQNEAQLEKSRLLSDRFSAERPKGSFSTLEIQRTEQGDSAMYLCASSLEGFYNEQFFGPGTRLTVL.

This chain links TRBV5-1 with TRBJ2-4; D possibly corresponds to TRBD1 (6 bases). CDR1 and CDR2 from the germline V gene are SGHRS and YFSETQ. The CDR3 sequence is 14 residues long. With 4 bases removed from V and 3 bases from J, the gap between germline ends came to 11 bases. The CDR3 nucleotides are TGCGCCAGCAGCGCTGTGACAGGCAAAAACATTCAGTACTTC. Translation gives CASSAVTGKNIQYF.

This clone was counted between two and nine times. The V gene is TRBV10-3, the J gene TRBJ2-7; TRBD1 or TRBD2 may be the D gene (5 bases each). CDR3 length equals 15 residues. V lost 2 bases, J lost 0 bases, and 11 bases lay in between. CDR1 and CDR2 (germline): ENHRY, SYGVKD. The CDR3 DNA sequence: TGTGCCATCAGTGAGCCTGGGGGTAGCTCCTACGAGCAGTACTTC. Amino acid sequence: CAISEPGGSSYEQYF.

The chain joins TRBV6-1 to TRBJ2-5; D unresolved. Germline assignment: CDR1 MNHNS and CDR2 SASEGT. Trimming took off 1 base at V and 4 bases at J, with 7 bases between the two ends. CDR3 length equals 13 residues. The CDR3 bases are TGTGCCAGCAGTGAAGATGTTGGAGAGACCCAGTACTTC. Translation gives CASSEDVGETQYF.

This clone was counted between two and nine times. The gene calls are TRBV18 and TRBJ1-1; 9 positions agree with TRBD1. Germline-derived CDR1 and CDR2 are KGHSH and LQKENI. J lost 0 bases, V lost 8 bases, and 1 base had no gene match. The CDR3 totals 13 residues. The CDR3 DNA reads TGTGCCAGCAGACAGGGGGTGAACACTGAAGCTTTCTTT. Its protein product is CASRQGVNTEAFF.

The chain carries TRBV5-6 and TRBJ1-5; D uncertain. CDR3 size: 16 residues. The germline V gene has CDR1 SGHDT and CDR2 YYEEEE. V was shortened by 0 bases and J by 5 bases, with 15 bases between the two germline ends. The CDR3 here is CASSLAAAGDYQPQHF. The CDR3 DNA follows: TGTGCCAGCAGCTTGGCGGCAGCCGGGGATTATCAGCCCCAGCATTTT.

The CDR3 nucleotides are TGTGCCTGGAGTGTAAAGGGGCCTCAAGGATATTCGTTCTTC. It is translated as CAWSVKGPQGYSFF. The rearrangement links TRBV30 to TRBJ2-1, with a tentative D call TRBD1 (5 bases). Germline CDR1 and CDR2: GTSNPN and SVGIG (reference sequence). CDR3 length: 14 amino acids. Trimming took 0 bases from V and 15 from J, leaving 21 bases between them.

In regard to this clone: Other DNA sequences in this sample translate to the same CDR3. As DNA, the CDR3 is TGCGCCAGCAGCCTGGACACGAACACTGAAGCTTTCTTT. It encodes CASSLDTNTEAFF. The chain is built from TRBV5-1 and TRBJ1-1, with a weak D call TRBD1 (5 bases). The V end lost 4 bases, the J end lost 1 base, and 8 bases lay between the germline ends. The germline V gene has CDR1 SGHRS and CDR2 YFSETQ. The CDR3 totals 13 residues.